One sample yielded the 17 T cell receptor beta chains listed below, sequenced in a study of T cells in Graves' hyperthyroidism and ophthalmopathy. RNA transcripts provided the source from which TCR beta CDR3 regions were amplified. RT-PCR in the first round (using the HTBI primer set) targeted the TCR CDR3. Each CDR3 protein is one row after TCRdb ran MiXCR on the multiplex PCR reads. The sample gives around 600,000 distinct CDR3 sequences, approximately 15% of which show up once; 7.3% is in the top ten. What was sequenced was blood. The receptors stem from a woman aged 25-40 years with Graves' hyperthyroidism.

This clonotype was detected ten times or more. The chain employs TRBV12-3 or TRBV12-4 and TRBJ2-2; D is possibly TRBD2 (5 bases). Trimming shortened V by 5 bases and J by 7 bases, and 8 bases separated the two germline ends. This CDR3 has 12 amino acids. For the CDR3, the DNA is TGTGCCAGCAGTCCCGAGGGCGGGGAGCTGTTTTTT. This codes for CASSPEGGELFF.

This clonotype was seen at least ten times. The chain joins TRBV28 to TRBJ1-4; D is ambiguous. The length of the CDR3 is 12 residues. CDR1 and CDR2 (germline): MDHEN, SYDVKM. The germline V and J ends were trimmed by 8 bases and 8 bases, with 12 bases remaining between them. The CDR3 is CASSGRWEKLFF. The CDR3 DNA reads as TGTGCCAGCTCGGGCAGGTGGGAAAAACTGTTTTTT.

This clonotype showed up just a few times. V usage is TRBV5-1 and J usage is TRBJ2-3; TRBD2 matches 14 bases. Germline-derived CDR1 and CDR2 are SGHRS and YFSETQ. This CDR3 region has 17 residues. V lost 4 bases, J lost 4 bases, and 8 bases stayed unmatched. CDR3 bases: TGCGCCAGCAGCGTACGACTAGCGGGAGGGCCATCAGATACGCAGTATTTT. Protein product: CASSVRLAGGPSDTQYF.

This clonotype appeared many times. This chain uses TRBV12-3 or TRBV12-4 with TRBJ2-1; D may be TRBD1 (5 bases). The CDR3 spans 15 residues. The V and J ends lost 6 bases and 0 bases respectively, with 12 bases between them. The CDR3 DNA is TGTGCCAGCAGCACCGCTCAGGGCTCCTACAATGAGCAGTTCTTC. Encoded protein: CASSTAQGSYNEQFF.

This clonotype occurred many times. This chain connects TRBV20-1 to TRBJ2-7; D perhaps matches TRBD2 (6 bases). The V end was cut by 2 bases, the J end by 2 bases, with 16 bases between. This CDR3 spans 15 amino acids. Looked up from germline, CDR1 is DFQATT and CDR2 is SNEGSKA (reference sequence). The DNA for the CDR3 is TGCAGTGCTAGACCCCCGCATGCGGGAACCTACGAGCAGTACTTC. As protein: CSARPPHAGTYEQYF.

In its sample, this clonotype was seen many times. V is TRBV7-2 and J is TRBJ2-7; 9 positions agree with TRBD1. V dropped 4 bases and J dropped 1; count of bases not matched to a gene: 5. This CDR3 is 15 amino acids long. Germline V gene sequence: CDR1 SGHTA, CDR2 FQGNSA. The CDR3 region is CASSSEQGASYEQYF. CDR3 bases: TGTGCCAGCAGCTCGGAACAGGGGGCATCCTACGAGCAGTACTTC.

This clonotype was counted many times. The chain links TRBV20-1 to TRBJ2-7; maybe TRBD2 (6 bases). There are 12 residues in the CDR3. V was cut by 5 bases and J by 5 bases, with 13 bases left in between. Germline CDR1 is DFQATT and CDR2 is SNEGSKA (reference sequence). DNA for the CDR3: TGCAGTGCTTCTCCTAGCGTCCACGAGCAGTACTTC. Translating gives CSASPSVHEQYF.

This clonotype was counted ten times or more. This rearrangement joins TRBV15 to TRBJ2-1; 13 positions match TRBD2. The V segment lost 6 bases and the J segment 6 bases; nucleotides outside the gene matches: 8. Germline loops: CDR1 LNHNV, CDR2 YYDKDF (reference sequence). The CDR3 runs to 16 residues. The CDR3 region is CATSQRGLAGANEQFF. The CDR3 DNA follows: TGTGCCACCAGTCAGAGAGGACTAGCGGGAGCCAATGAGCAGTTCTTC.

The chain has TRBV28 and TRBJ2-2; 9 nucleotides match TRBD1. The CDR3 is 13 amino acids. Looked up from germline, CDR1 is MDHEN and CDR2 is SYDVKM. The junction had 1 base not matched to a gene; V was cut back by 5 bases and J by 6 bases. In DNA form, the CDR3 reads TGTGCCAGCAGTGGACAGGGGTCCGGGGAGCTGTTTTTT. It is translated as CASSGQGSGELFF. The full variable domain, completed using reference TRBV28 and TRBJ2-2, is DVKVTQSSRYLVKRTGEKVFLECVQDMDHENMFWYRQDPGLGLRLIYFSYDVKMKEKGDIPEGYSVSREKKERFSLILESASTNQTSMYLCASSGQGSGELFFGEGSRLTVL.

This clonotype was counted ten times or more. This chain uses TRBV30 with TRBJ1-1; 7 bases line up with TRBD1. The CDR3 runs to 13 residues. V was pared by 3 bases and J by 5 bases, with 6 bases of the junction left unmatched. Germline values: CDR1 GTSNPN, CDR2 SVGIG (reference sequence). The CDR3 region has the DNA TGTGCCTGGAGCGCACAGGGGTATACTGAAGCTTTCTTT. Translation: CAWSAQGYTEAFF.

This clonotype appeared many times. The gene calls are TRBV12-3 or TRBV12-4 and TRBJ2-6; D gene unclear. This CDR3 comprises 16 residues. V lost 4 bases and J 0 bases, leaving 10 bases between the germline ends. The CDR3 DNA sequence: TGTGCCAGCAGTTCACCAGTCGTCTCTGGGGCCAACGTCCTGACTTTC. Translated: CASSSPVVSGANVLTF.

This clonotype showed up just a few times. This sequence joins TRBV30 and TRBJ1-1, with 8 bases lining up with TRBD1. V was pared by 3 bases and J by 4 bases, with 1 base of the junction left unmatched. The CDR3 is 12 amino acids. The germline V gene has CDR1 GTSNPN and CDR2 SVGIG (reference sequence). CDR3 protein: CAWRQGATEAFF. DNA for the CDR3: TGTGCCTGGAGGCAGGGGGCCACTGAAGCTTTCTTT.

This clonotype was seen repeatedly, ten times or more. Written as DNA, the CDR3 is TGTGCCAGCAGAAGAAAGGCAGATACGCAGTATTTT. It yields the protein CASRRKADTQYF. This chain links TRBV2 with TRBJ2-3, with D uncertain. The CDR3 spans 12 residues. The ends were cut back, 6 bases at V and 4 bases at J, with 8 bases in the middle. Germline CDR1 SNHLY, CDR2 FYNNEI. Full variable domain (missing parts from reference TRBV2 and TRBJ2-3): EPEVTQTPSHQVTQMGQEVILRCVPISNHLYFYWYRQILGQKVEFLVSFYNNEISEKSEIFDDQFSVERPDGSNFTLKIRSTKLEDSAMYFCASRRKADTQYFGPGTRLTVL.

By share, this clonotype counts as medium-sized. This chain links TRBV11-2 with TRBJ2-7; D gene unclear. The CDR3 consists of 16 residues. The germline V and J ends were trimmed by 1 base and 3 bases, with 16 bases remaining between them. Germline V gene lookup returns CDR1 SGHAT and CDR2 FQNNGV. CDR3 sequence reads: CASSLVGYGLSYEQYF. CDR3 coding DNA: TGTGCCAGCAGCTTAGTCGGCTACGGTTTGAGCTACGAGCAGTACTTC.

This clonotype was seen a handful of times. This chain joins TRBV29-1 and TRBJ1-1; D perhaps matches TRBD1 (5 bases). Germline V gives CDR1 SQVTM, CDR2 ANQGSEA. The CDR3 covers 16 residues. The germline V and J ends were trimmed by 4 bases and 0 bases, with 18 bases remaining between them. The CDR3 region has the DNA TGCAGCGTTGGAGGGGTCACGGGGGAGGTGAACACTGAAGCTTTCTTT. Translating it yields CSVGGVTGEVNTEAFF.

This clonotype showed up many times. The chain employs TRBV7-3 and TRBJ2-1; 9 positions match TRBD2. V gave up 5 bases and J gave up 4 bases; unmatched junction bases: 6. This CDR3 region has 15 residues. The germline V gene has CDR1 SGHTA and CDR2 FQGTGA. The CDR3 DNA reads as TGTGCCAGCAGCCGAAGACTAGCGGAGTACAATGAGCAGTTCTTC. Amino acids: CASSRRLAEYNEQFF.

Many counts were recorded for this clonotype. For the CDR3, the DNA is TGTGCCAGCAGTAAGGAAAGGCCTGGTTCACCCCTCCACTTT. It translates to CASSKERPGSPLHF. V gene TRBV28 combines with J gene TRBJ1-6; the D is unclear. CDR1 and CDR2 (germline): MDHEN, SYDVKM. The CDR3 length is 14 residues. V lost 5 bases, J lost 9 bases, and 14 bases lay in between.